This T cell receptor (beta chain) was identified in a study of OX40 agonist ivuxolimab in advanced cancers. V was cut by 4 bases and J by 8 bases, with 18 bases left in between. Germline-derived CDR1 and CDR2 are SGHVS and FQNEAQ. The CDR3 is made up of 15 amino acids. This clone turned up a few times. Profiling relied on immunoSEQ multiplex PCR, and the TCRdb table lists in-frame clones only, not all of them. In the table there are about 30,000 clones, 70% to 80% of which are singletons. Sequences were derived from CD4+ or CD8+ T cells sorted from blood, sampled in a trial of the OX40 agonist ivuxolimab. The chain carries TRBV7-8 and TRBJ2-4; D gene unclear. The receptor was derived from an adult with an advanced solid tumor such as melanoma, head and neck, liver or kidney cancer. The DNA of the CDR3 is TGTGCCAGCAGCTCTCGGATGTCGACCGGAGACATTCAGTACTTC. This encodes CASSSRMSTGDIQYF.